These 19 T cell receptor beta chains originate from one sample sequenced in a study of beta chain features in type 1 diabetes. The whole isolated RNA underwent reverse transcription, so sequencing captured expressed TCRB transcripts. TCRdb keeps only in-frame clones here, not all; method: immunoSEQ multiplex PCR. In the table there are 300,000 to 450,000 clones, 20% of which are singletons. The sequenced sample consisted of naive CD4+ T cells from blood. The receptors shown here come from a woman between 18 and 29 years old in good health.

The V call is TRBV4-1, the J call TRBJ2-2, with TRBD1 matching over 9 bases. J gave up 5 bases and V 2 bases, and 6 bases lay outside the gene matches. This CDR3 is built from 16 residues. From germline, CDR1 is MGHRA and CDR2 YSYEKL. The CDR3 nucleotides read TGCGCCAGCAGCCAAATTCCCGGGACAGGGACCGGGGAGCTGTTTTTT. Protein: CASSQIPGTGTGELFF.

This clone has just a few counts. This same CDR3 is encoded by further DNA sequences in the sample. The gene calls are TRBV11-2 and TRBJ2-7; D is ambiguous. Trimming cost V 4 bases and J 3 bases, with 4 bases left between them. The length of the CDR3 is 11 residues. Germline V gene lookup returns CDR1 SGHAT and CDR2 FQNNGV. In nucleotides, the CDR3 is TGTGCCAGCAGCTCCTTCTACGAGCAGTACTTC. It specifies CASSSFYEQYF.

This clone was observed a handful of times. The chain employs TRBV5-4 and TRBJ2-5; TRBD1 matches 11 bases. Per germline, CDR1 SGHNT and CDR2 YYREEE (reference sequence). Trimming removed 10 bases from V and 3 bases from J; junction bases left unmatched: 2. This CDR3 contains 12 residues. As DNA, the CDR3 is TGTGCCGGGGGACAGGGGGAAGAGACCCAGTACTTC. Residues: CAGGQGEETQYF.

The chain has TRBV6-1 and TRBJ1-2; TRBD1 agrees at 7 bases. V gave up 8 bases and J gave up 0 bases; unmatched junction bases: 3. Germline V gives CDR1 MNHNS, CDR2 SASEGT. The CDR3 loop spans 13 amino acids. The CDR3 protein is CASQGDSNYGYTF. The DNA for the CDR3 is TGTGCCAGCCAGGGGGATTCTAACTATGGCTACACCTTC.

The chain combines TRBV4-2 with TRBJ2-5, with 9 nucleotides matching TRBD2. Trimming removed 5 bases from V and 4 bases from J; junction bases left unmatched: 8. Germline CDR1 is LGHNA and CDR2 is YNFKEQ. The CDR3 covers 15 residues. Written as DNA, the CDR3 is TGTGCCAGCAGCAGATTAGCGGGAGAGGGAGAGACCCAGTACTTC. Its translation: CASSRLAGEGETQYF.

This clone was observed a handful of times. The CDR3 coding sequence is TGTGCCAGCAGTGCGGAGACAGGGAGTGAAAAACTGTTTTTT. It translates to CASSAETGSEKLFF. The genes are TRBV2 and TRBJ1-4; 7 bases are shared with TRBD1. CDR3 length: 14 residues. Looked up from germline, CDR1 is SNHLY and CDR2 is FYNNEI. With 4 bases clipped from V and 7 bases from J, the junction kept 6 bases outside the gene matches. The variable domain in full, with the rest retrieved from reference TRBV2 and TRBJ1-4, is EPEVTQTPSHQVTQMGQEVILRCVPISNHLYFYWYRQILGQKVEFLVSFYNNEISEKSEIFDDQFSVERPDGSNFTLKIRSTKLEDSAMYFCASSAETGSEKLFFGSGTQLSVL.

CDR3 sequence reads: CASSRDRKNTEAFF. DNA of the CDR3: TGTGCCAGCAGTCGCGACAGGAAGAACACTGAAGCTTTCTTT. The chain combines TRBV4-2 with TRBJ1-1; weak D call: TRBD1 (6 bases). The CDR3 has 14 amino acids. Germline CDR1 LGHNA, CDR2 YNFKEQ. The V end was cut by 6 bases, the J end by 1 base, with 12 bases between.

This chain uses TRBV7-9 with TRBJ1-4; 8 bases match TRBD1. Germline V gives CDR1 SEHNR, CDR2 FQNEAQ (reference sequence). CDR3 size: 14 residues. After removal of 5 bases from V and 8 bases from J, the junction contained 7 bases not matched to a gene. This chain's CDR3 is CASSARGPEEKLFF. DNA of the CDR3: TGTGCCAGCAGCGCCAGGGGGCCTGAGGAAAAACTGTTTTTT.

This chain's CDR3 is CASSGGLLSPLHF. DNA of the CDR3: TGTGCCAGCAGTGGGGGACTGCTTTCACCCCTCCACTTT. The gene calls are TRBV27 and TRBJ1-6, with D tentatively TRBD1 (5 bases). Germline V lookup: CDR1 MNHEY, CDR2 SMNVEV (reference sequence). V lost 5 bases and J 9 bases, leaving 11 bases between the germline ends. The CDR3 extends over 13 amino acids.

The chain couples TRBV5-4 to TRBJ2-5, with 7 bases that match TRBD2. The CDR3 runs 12 residues. V shed 3 bases, J shed 10 bases, and the junction held 6 bases outside the gene matches. Germline V gene data show CDR1 as SGHNT and CDR2 as YYREEE (reference sequence). The CDR3 DNA is TGTGCCAGCAGCTCCGGACTAGAAGGCCAGTACTTC. It specifies CASSSGLEGQYF.

This chain connects TRBV29-1 to TRBJ2-2, with TRBD2 as a possible D gene (6 bases). CDR1 and CDR2 from the germline V gene are SQVTM and ANQGSEA. V was cut by 7 bases and J by 7 bases, with 10 bases left in between. The CDR3 is made up of 11 amino acids. This CDR3 is CSAGGYGELFF. The CDR3 DNA reads TGCAGCGCCGGGGGTTACGGGGAGCTGTTTTTT.

The chain combines TRBV5-1 with TRBJ2-3; 11 nucleotides align to TRBD2. The CDR3 totals 18 residues. Germline V gives CDR1 SGHRS, CDR2 YFSETQ. J was trimmed by 0 bases and V by 5 bases; bases with no gene match: 11. CDR3 sequence: CASRVYSRTSGSTDTQYF. CDR3 coding DNA: TGCGCCAGCAGAGTGTACTCACGGACTAGCGGGAGCACAGATACGCAGTATTTT.

This clone has only one observation. The CDR3 DNA is TGCGCCAGCAGCTTGGGCGGGGCGAATCAAGAGACCCAGTACTTC. Translated, it gives CASSLGGANQETQYF. V is TRBV5-1 and J is TRBJ2-5, with a possible D match to TRBD2 (6 bases). Germline values: CDR1 SGHRS, CDR2 YFSETQ. V lost 0 bases to trimming and J lost 2 bases, with 11 bases between them. The CDR3 has 15 amino acids. Complete variable domain (other parts from reference TRBV5-1 and TRBJ2-5): KAGVTQTPRYLIKTRGQQVTLSCSPISGHRSVSWYQQTPGQGLQFLFEYFSETQRNKGNFPGRFSGRQFSNSRSEMNVSTLELGDSALYLCASSLGGANQETQYFGPGTRLLVL.

The V gene is TRBV7-9, the J gene TRBJ2-7; no clear D gene. The CDR3 loop spans 12 amino acids. Germline V gene sequence: CDR1 SEHNR, CDR2 FQNEAQ (reference sequence). Trimming took off 5 bases at V and 4 bases at J, with 9 bases between the two ends. The CDR3 loop reads CASSPTLYEQYF. The DNA of the CDR3 is TGTGCCAGCAGCCCGACACTGTACGAGCAGTACTTC.

This clone has a handful of counts. J is TRBJ1-4 and V is TRBV2; D possibly corresponds to TRBD1 (6 bases). The CDR3 spans 13 residues. Germline V gene lookup returns CDR1 SNHLY and CDR2 FYNNEI. Trimming removed 6 bases from V and 4 bases from J, with 9 bases in between. The CDR3 nucleotides are TGTGCCAGCAGAGCGGACAGTAATGAAAAACTGTTTTTT. It specifies CASRADSNEKLFF. The full variable domain, with the rest looked up from reference TRBV2 and TRBJ1-4, is EPEVTQTPSHQVTQMGQEVILRCVPISNHLYFYWYRQILGQKVEFLVSFYNNEISEKSEIFDDQFSVERPDGSNFTLKIRSTKLEDSAMYFCASRADSNEKLFFGSGTQLSVL.

The chain is built from TRBV2 and TRBJ2-3; 8 bases fit TRBD2. This CDR3 is built from 14 residues. Per germline, CDR1 SNHLY and CDR2 FYNNEI. The V and J ends lost 8 bases and 6 bases, in that order; junction bases with no gene match: 10. Here the CDR3 reads CASGLGGGADTQYF. The CDR3 DNA follows: TGTGCCAGCGGACTCGGGGGGGGTGCGGATACGCAGTATTTT.

This clone was counted a few times. The rearrangement links TRBV7-3 to TRBJ2-6; tentative D call: TRBD2 (5 bases). The V gene's germline CDR1 is SGHTA and CDR2 FQGTGA. V was trimmed by 5 bases and J by 0 bases, leaving 8 bases between them. CDR3 length: 15 amino acids. The CDR3 here is CASSPGLSGANVLTF. The CDR3 nucleotides read TGTGCCAGCAGCCCTGGACTCTCTGGGGCCAACGTCCTGACTTTC.

This chain uses TRBV4-2 with TRBJ2-7, with 8 bases that match TRBD2. CDR1 is LGHNA and CDR2 is YNFKEQ in the germline V gene. V lost 3 bases and J lost 0; bases outside the gene matches: 16. CDR3 length: 19 amino acids. The CDR3 loop reads CASSHPRRGERTSSYEQYF. Here the CDR3 DNA reads TGTGCCAGCAGCCACCCCCGGCGGGGGGAAAGGACTAGCTCCTACGAGCAGTACTTC.

The V call is TRBV7-2, the J call TRBJ1-1; D gene uncertain. Germline CDR1 reads SGHTA; CDR2 reads FQGNSA. The CDR3 has 14 amino acids. The ends were cut back, 0 bases at V and 1 base at J, with 6 bases in the middle. The CDR3 loop reads CASSLARENTEAFF. The CDR3 DNA sequence: TGTGCCAGCAGCTTAGCGCGAGAGAACACTGAAGCTTTCTTT.